A single sample is the source of the 3 T cell receptor beta chains below, sequenced in a study of T cells in Graves' hyperthyroidism and ophthalmopathy. Amplified TCR beta CDR3 regions came from RNA transcripts. Initially, a first-round RT-PCR of the TCR CDR3 employed the HTBI primer set. MiXCR, run by TCRdb on the multiplex PCR reads, gives a single entry per CDR3 protein. The sample shows around 580,000 distinct CDR3 sequences, just over 45% of them seen only once. The material sequenced was peripheral blood or thyroid tissue (not recorded which). The origin of the receptors is a woman between 18 and 29 years old with Graves' hyperthyroidism.

This clonotype was seen repeatedly, ten times or more. The genes are TRBV3-1 and TRBJ2-5; D is unresolved. The CDR3 has 15 residues. Germline values: CDR1 LGHDT, CDR2 YNNKEL (reference sequence). V shed 0 bases and J shed 2 bases, with 10 bases lying between them. This CDR3 reads CASSQEPAPQETQYF. The DNA of the CDR3 is TGTGCCAGCAGCCAAGAACCGGCCCCTCAAGAGACCCAGTACTTC.

This clonotype has a count of ten or more. The chain recombines TRBV11-3 with TRBJ1-2; no clear D gene. Trimming took 4 bases from V and 14 from J, leaving 23 bases between them. This CDR3 has 14 amino acids. Germline lookup yields CDR1 SGHNT and CDR2 YENEEA. The CDR3 loop is CASSSNRLTGSQTF. The CDR3, as DNA: TGTGCCAGCAGCTCCAACCGTTTAACCGGGTCTCAAACCTTC.

This clonotype came up many times. This chain links TRBV7-9 with TRBJ1-4; 10 nucleotides agree with TRBD1. This CDR3 comprises 14 residues. Unmatched junction bases numbered 7, after V lost 5 bases and J lost 10 bases. Germline loops: CDR1 SEHNR, CDR2 FQNEAQ (reference sequence). In nucleotides, the CDR3 is TGTGCCAGCAGCGAGACAGGGGGCGATGGAAAACTGTTTTTT. It yields the protein CASSETGGDGKLFF.